This T cell receptor beta chain was documented in a study of Ad26.COV2.S vaccination and SARS-CoV-2 variants. About the research overall: Into the muscle, Ad26.COV2.S was dosed once or twice, 56 days apart. Overall study results and limits: There was reportedly substantial breadth in spike-specific CD8+ and CD4+ T cell responses after vaccination. Vaccine recipients posted higher spike-specific TCR breadth than their placebo counterparts. The analyses of TCR breadth and depth may have understated the size of total T cell responses.

Treatment specified: some 20 received Ad26.COV2.S at low or high dose, single or two shots; about 5 received placebo; per-sample allocation not given. Repertoires come from day 63 after the first vaccine or placebo injection. Profiled with immunoSEQ multiplex PCR; TCRdb holds only in-frame clones, not every one. The sample carries fewer than 900,000 clones, 70% to 90% recorded once. V was clipped by 7 bases and J by 0 bases, with 21 bases between them. The length of the CDR3 is 17 residues. Germline V gene sequence: CDR1 SNHLY, CDR2 FYNNEI. About this clone: Its antigen is unidentified.

Here the sequenced sample was peripheral blood, taken in a trial of Ad26.COV2.S vaccine versus placebo. The receptor comes from a person between 18 and 60 years old who received the Ad26.COV2.S COVID-19 vaccine or a placebo. The chain joins TRBV2 to TRBJ1-2; no reliable D call. The CDR3 DNA follows: TGTGCCAGCACCGCAAGGGAGAAGTGGTTAGCTAACTATGGCTACACCTTC. Protein: CASTAREKWLANYGYTF. Based on the CDR3 plus reference TRBV2 and TRBJ1-2, the full variable domain is EPEVTQTPSHQVTQMGQEVILRCVPISNHLYFYWYRQILGQKVEFLVSFYNNEISEKSEIFDDQFSVERPDGSNFTLKIRSTKLEDSAMYFCASTAREKWLANYGYTFGSGTRLTVV.